This passage covers 20 T cell receptor beta chains from one sample sequenced in a study of cytomegalovirus exposure and HLA in healthy donors. PCR was performed using 60 Vbeta and 13 Jbeta primers. The method was immunoSEQ multiplex PCR; TCRdb's version includes in-frame clones alone and lacks a portion of them. The sample contains roughly 180,000 clones, 82% of which appear only once. The sequenced sample consisted of PBMCs. These receptors were taken from a man in his forties in good health and CMV-seronegative.

The rearrangement joins TRBV28 to TRBJ2-7; D is possibly TRBD1 (5 bases). Germline CDR1 MDHEN, CDR2 SYDVKM. V was clipped by 6 bases and J by 9 bases, with 18 bases between them. This CDR3 is built from 13 residues. For the CDR3, the DNA is TGTGCCAGCAGAGAGACAGCATCCGTGGGGCAGTACTTC. Protein product: CASRETASVGQYF.

This chain connects TRBV18 to TRBJ1-1; 7 nucleotides match TRBD1. The J segment lost 8 bases and the V segment lost 6 bases, leaving 12 bases of the junction unmatched. The CDR3 loop spans 14 amino acids. The germline V gene encodes CDR1 KGHSH and CDR2 LQKENI. The CDR3 coding sequence is TGTGCCAGCTCCTACTACGACAGGGAGGCCGAAGCTTTCTTT. Its protein product is CASSYYDREAEAFF.

The chain recombines TRBV6-6 with TRBJ2-1; 7 bases line up with TRBD2. From germline, CDR1 is MNHNY and CDR2 SVGAGI (reference sequence). The CDR3 is 16 amino acids. V lost 9 bases and J lost 2; bases outside the gene matches: 13. The CDR3 DNA is TGTGCCAGTCAGTCTGGGAGGCTAGCGGCCTACAATGAGCAGTTCTTC. This sequence encodes CASQSGRLAAYNEQFF.

The CDR3 is CASSREASAVYEQFF. The DNA for the CDR3 is TGCGCCAGCAGCAGGGAAGCTAGCGCGGTCTATGAGCAGTTCTTC. The chain has TRBV5-1 and TRBJ2-1; tentative D call: TRBD2 (6 bases). The CDR3 has 15 amino acids. Looked up from germline, CDR1 is SGHRS and CDR2 is YFSETQ. The V end was cut by 4 bases, the J end by 8 bases, with 19 bases between.

The chain combines TRBV6-1 with TRBJ2-7; 7 nucleotides match TRBD1. The CDR3 has 15 amino acids. Germline CDR1 reads MNHNS; CDR2 reads SASEGT. V trimming: 2 bases; J trimming: 8 bases; junction bases outside the gene matches: 12. The CDR3 region has the DNA TGTGCCAGCAGTGAATTCGGGACAGCCCCCTTACAGCAGTACTTC. This gives the protein CASSEFGTAPLQQYF.

This clone was recorded once. The J gene is TRBJ2-7, the V gene TRBV4-3; the D gene is possibly TRBD2 (5 bases). The V gene lost 1 base and the J gene lost 3 bases, with 13 bases spanning the gap. Germline CDR1 reads LGHNA; CDR2 reads YSLEER. The CDR3 covers 15 residues. The CDR3 sequence: CASSQGSGSDYEQYF. CDR3 nucleotides: TGCGCCAGCAGCCAAGGGTCGGGATCGGACTACGAGCAGTACTTC.

This chain links TRBV28 with TRBJ1-4; maybe TRBD1 (5 bases). The CDR3 is 14 residues long. Trimming removed 3 bases at V and 8 bases at J, with 13 bases between. Per the germline V gene, CDR1 is MDHEN and CDR2 is SYDVKM. CDR3 nucleotides: TGTGCCAGCAGTTTGGGGGGAGCGGGGGAAAAACTGTTTTTT. Its translation is CASSLGGAGEKLFF.

The chain joins TRBV19 to TRBJ2-5; the D gene is possibly TRBD2 (6 bases). V dropped 5 bases and J dropped 2 bases, with 24 bases sitting between them. Germline V gives CDR1 LNHDA, CDR2 SQIVND (reference sequence). The CDR3 is 18 amino acids. The CDR3 loop is CASSGSALGGKVQETQYF. Written as DNA, the CDR3 is TGTGCCAGTAGTGGGAGCGCACTCGGGGGTAAAGTACAAGAGACCCAGTACTTC. Supplemented by reference TRBV19 and TRBJ2-5, the full variable domain reads DGGITQSPKYLFRKEGQNVTLSCEQNLNHDAMYWYRQDPGQGLRLIYYSQIVNDFQKGDIAEGYSVSREKKESFPLTVTSAQKNPTAFYLCASSGSALGGKVQETQYFGPGTRLLVL.

The chain joins TRBV28 to TRBJ1-3; TRBD1 agrees at 8 bases. V trimming: 4 bases; J trimming: 4 bases; junction bases outside the gene matches: 9. Germline V gene lookup returns CDR1 MDHEN and CDR2 SYDVKM. This CDR3 region has 16 residues. In DNA, the CDR3 is TGTGCCAGCAGTTCCTGGACAGGGACTAAGGGAAACACCATATATTTT. Translation gives CASSSWTGTKGNTIYF.

CDR3 protein: CASSLNYAGQEKLFF. In DNA, the CDR3 is TGTGCCAGCAGCTTGAACTACGCAGGGCAAGAAAAACTGTTTTTT. The V call is TRBV5-4, the J call TRBJ1-4, with D tentatively TRBD1 (5 bases). The CDR3 is made up of 15 amino acids. Germline loops: CDR1 SGHNT, CDR2 YYREEE (reference sequence). Trimming removed 1 base from V and 8 bases from J, with 15 bases in between.

This clone showed up just a few times. The genes are TRBV6-5 and TRBJ2-7; possible D gene TRBD1, 6 bases. Germline assignment: CDR1 MNHEY and CDR2 SVGAGI. Trimming stripped 2 bases from V and 4 bases from J, with 12 bases between. The CDR3 loop spans 14 amino acids. The CDR3 nucleotides read TGTGCCAGCAGTTACGGTGGACAGACTTACGAGCAGTACTTC. Its translation is CASSYGGQTYEQYF.

This chain connects TRBV9 to TRBJ2-2; D not certain. The V gene lost 4 bases and the J gene lost 6 bases, with 25 bases spanning the gap. CDR3 length: 18 residues. Germline V gives CDR1 SGDLS, CDR2 YYNGEE. CDR3 in amino acids: CASSFLSSGSPSPGELFF. CDR3 nucleotides: TGTGCCAGCAGCTTCCTCTCTTCCGGGTCCCCATCCCCCGGGGAGCTGTTTTTT.

This clone was seen a handful of times. The chain is built from TRBV4-2 and TRBJ2-2; a weak D match, TRBD1 (5 bases). This CDR3 spans 15 amino acids. Germline loops: CDR1 LGHNA, CDR2 YNFKEQ. Trimming shortened V by 3 bases and J by 3 bases, and 11 bases separated the two germline ends. CDR3 coding DNA: TGTGCCAGCAGCCAGGCTACAGGAGACACCGGGGAGCTGTTTTTT. This sequence encodes CASSQATGDTGELFF.

The chain couples TRBV7-8 to TRBJ1-1, with 9 bases lining up with TRBD1. With 5 bases clipped from V and 3 bases from J, the junction kept 4 bases outside the gene matches. Germline CDR1 SGHVS, CDR2 FQNEAQ. The CDR3 has 14 amino acids. CDR3 sequence reads: CASSPTGGYTEAFF. CDR3 sequence (DNA): TGTGCCAGCAGCCCTACAGGGGGCTACACTGAAGCTTTCTTT.

J is TRBJ2-1 and V is TRBV27, with a possible D match to TRBD2 (5 bases). Per germline, CDR1 MNHEY and CDR2 SMNVEV (reference sequence). Between the trimmed V and J ends, which lost 2 bases and 9 bases, there was a span of 17 bases. The CDR3 is 15 residues long. CDR3 in amino acids: CASSLIGGLRTEQFF. The CDR3 DNA reads TGTGCCAGCAGTTTAATTGGCGGGTTACGTACTGAGCAGTTCTTC.

This clone was counted only a few times. The chain uses TRBV11-3 and TRBJ2-1, with D possibly being TRBD2 (5 bases). The CDR3 is 15 amino acids. Deletions cut 1 base from V and 2 bases from J, with 9 bases between. The germline V gene encodes CDR1 SGHNT and CDR2 YENEEA. CDR3 sequence: CASSLAAGPYNEQFF. The DNA of the CDR3 is TGTGCCAGCAGCTTAGCGGCGGGCCCCTACAATGAGCAGTTCTTC.

This rearrangement joins TRBV6-1 to TRBJ1-1; TRBD1 matches 8 bases. The CDR3 has 13 residues. V was clipped by 7 bases and J by 4 bases; unmatched bases: 5. Germline CDR1 reads MNHNS; CDR2 reads SASEGT. CDR3 sequence (DNA): TGTGCCAGCATCTATGGACAGGGCACTGAAGCTTTCTTT. Translated: CASIYGQGTEAFF.

The rearrangement links TRBV5-8 to TRBJ1-1; 8 bases line up with TRBD1. V trimming: 3 bases; J trimming: 1 base; junction bases outside the gene matches: 2. Germline-derived CDR1 and CDR2 are SGHTS and YDEGEE. The CDR3 is 14 residues long. Written as DNA, the CDR3 is TGTGCCAGCAGCTCAGGGACAGGGAACACTGAAGCTTTCTTT. It encodes CASSSGTGNTEAFF.

The chain recombines TRBV18 with TRBJ2-2; D perhaps matches TRBD1 (5 bases). The CDR3 spans 16 residues. In germline, CDR1 is KGHSH, CDR2 LQKENI. The V gene lost 6 bases and the J gene lost 0 bases, with 14 bases spanning the gap. CDR3 nucleotides: TGTGCCAGCTCGGTGGCACAGGTTTCGAACACCGGGGAGCTGTTTTTT. Translation gives CASSVAQVSNTGELFF.

The genes are TRBV7-2 and TRBJ2-1; D not resolved. Germline assignment: CDR1 SGHTA and CDR2 FQGNSA. This CDR3 is 15 amino acids long. The V end lost 5 bases, the J end lost 3 bases, and 14 bases lay between the germline ends. The CDR3 sequence: CASSHPTERYNEQFF. For the CDR3, the DNA is TGTGCCAGCAGCCACCCGACGGAGCGCTACAATGAGCAGTTCTTC.